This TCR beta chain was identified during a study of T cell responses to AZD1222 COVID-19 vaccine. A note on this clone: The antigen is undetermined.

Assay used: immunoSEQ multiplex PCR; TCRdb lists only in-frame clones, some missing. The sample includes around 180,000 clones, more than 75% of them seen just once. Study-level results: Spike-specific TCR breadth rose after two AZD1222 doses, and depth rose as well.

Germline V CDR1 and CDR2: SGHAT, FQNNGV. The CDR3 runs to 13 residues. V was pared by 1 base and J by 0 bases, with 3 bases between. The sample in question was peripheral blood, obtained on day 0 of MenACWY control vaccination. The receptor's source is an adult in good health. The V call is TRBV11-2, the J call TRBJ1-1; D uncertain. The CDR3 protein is CASSLGLNTEAFF. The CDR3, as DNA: TGTGCCAGCAGCTTAGGCCTGAACACTGAAGCTTTCTTT. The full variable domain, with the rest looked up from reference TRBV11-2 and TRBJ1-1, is EAGVAQSPRYKIIEKRQSVAFWCNPISGHATLYWYQQILGQGPKLLIQFQNNGVVDDSQLPKDRFSAERLKGVDSTLKIQPAKLEDSAVYLCASSLGLNTEAFFGQGTRLTVV.